This TCR beta chain was captured in a study of cytomegalovirus exposure and HLA in healthy donors. Findings and limits, study-wide: Altogether, some 170 TCR beta chains were recorded as cytomegalovirus-associated.

On this clone itself: What it binds is unknown.

The V gene's germline CDR1 is SGDLS and CDR2 YYNGEE. This CDR3 is 12 amino acids long. Trimming removed 3 bases from V and 8 bases from J, with 10 bases in between. The PCR was carried out with 60 Vbeta primers and 13 Jbeta primers. Profiling relied on immunoSEQ multiplex PCR, and the TCRdb table lists in-frame clones only, not all of them. The sample lists some 160,000 clones, around 80% seen once, with about 6.3% in the top ten. The chain combines TRBV9 with TRBJ2-3; the D gene is possibly TRBD2 (5 bases). The sequenced sample consisted of PBMCs. This sequence originates from a male donor in good health and CMV-seropositive. CDR3 sequence (DNA): TGTGCCAGCAGCGCGTGGGAGAGTACGCAGTATTTT. Translated, it gives CASSAWESTQYF.